This passage covers 24 T cell receptor beta chains from one sample sequenced in a study of T cell repertoires in cytomegalovirus infection (dated by TCRdb to the late 2010s). The reads were generated on an Illumina HiSeq 1500. In TCRdb, the public reads were trimmed at Q25 with fastp and aligned with MiXCR, with productive beta chains retained. Records with the same CDR3 protein are collapsed into one entry carrying the most frequent genes and DNA. The table for this sample lists more than 150,000 distinct CDR3 sequences; roughly a fifth of them were counted only once. The ten largest clones represent 2.5% to 3% of the sample. The sequenced material came from PBMCs. These receptors were obtained from a human donor in good health (CMV status not recorded). Some clones in this sample may be carry-over from other donors' samples.

This clonotype was seen ten or more times. The chain is built from TRBV7-2 and TRBJ2-2; the D gene is possibly TRBD2 (6 bases). Trimming shortened V by 4 bases and J by 4 bases, and 13 bases separated the two germline ends. CDR3 size: 15 residues. The germline gives CDR1 SGHTA, CDR2 FQGNSA. The DNA of the CDR3 is TGTGCCAGCAGCTCTGGGGGGAGTAGCACCGGGGAGCTGTTTTTT. This gives the protein CASSSGGSSTGELFF.

The chain links TRBV7-8 to TRBJ1-2; D ambiguous. Trimming took off 1 base at V and 7 bases at J, with 10 bases between the two ends. This CDR3 has 13 amino acids. CDR1 and CDR2 from the germline V gene are SGHVS and FQNEAQ. The CDR3 bases are TGTGCCAGCAGCTTAGTTACGGGAAGTGGCTACACCTTC. Its translation is CASSLVTGSGYTF.

V and J are TRBV7-9 and TRBJ2-7; D might be TRBD2 (5 bases). Germline loops: CDR1 SEHNR, CDR2 FQNEAQ (reference sequence). V was clipped by 5 bases and J by 2 bases, with 13 bases between them. CDR3 length: 14 amino acids. CDR3 nucleotide sequence: TGTGCCAGCAGCCTAAGCCTGGGAGCCTACGAGCAGTACTTC. This translates into CASSLSLGAYEQYF.

A few counts support this clonotype. The J gene is TRBJ1-5, the V gene TRBV2, with 9 bases lining up with TRBD1. The germline gives CDR1 SNHLY, CDR2 FYNNEI. The CDR3 contains 15 residues. V lost 5 bases to trimming and J lost 0 bases; unmatched junction nucleotides: 2. The CDR3 bases are TGTGCCAGCAGTTGGGACAGGGCTAGCAATCAGCCCCAGCATTTT. It encodes CASSWDRASNQPQHF.

This clonotype was observed at least ten times. V and J are TRBV7-6 and TRBJ2-2, with 8 bases matching TRBD1. In germline, CDR1 is SGHVS, CDR2 FNYEAQ. V trimming: 6 bases; J trimming: 8 bases; junction bases outside the gene matches: 8. This CDR3 contains 14 residues. Here the CDR3 DNA reads TGTGCCAGCAGTTCGACAGGGGCACCGGGGGAGCTGTTTTTT. Its protein is CASSSTGAPGELFF. Supplemented by reference TRBV7-6 and TRBJ2-2, the full variable domain reads GAGVSQSPRYKVTKRGQDVALRCDPISGHVSLYWYRQALGQGPEFLTYFNYEAQQDKSGLPNDRFSAERPEGSISTLTIQRTEQRDSAMYRCASSSTGAPGELFFGEGSRLTVL.

A few counts support this clonotype. This chain connects TRBV2 to TRBJ1-4, with D unresolved. V lost 7 bases and J 5 bases, leaving 14 bases between the germline ends. Germline loops: CDR1 SNHLY, CDR2 FYNNEI. The CDR3 sequence is 14 residues long. CDR3 amino acids: CASMRLRGNEKLFF. The DNA for the CDR3 is TGTGCCAGCATGCGGCTGCGAGGGAATGAAAAACTGTTTTTT. Together with reference TRBV2 and TRBJ1-4, the CDR3 gives the full variable domain: EPEVTQTPSHQVTQMGQEVILRCVPISNHLYFYWYRQILGQKVEFLVSFYNNEISEKSEIFDDQFSVERPDGSNFTLKIRSTKLEDSAMYFCASMRLRGNEKLFFGSGTQLSVL.

This clonotype has a handful of counts. CDR3 residues: CASSLTGGADEQYF. The CDR3 DNA reads as TGCGCCAGCAGCTTGACAGGGGGCGCGGACGAGCAGTACTTC. This chain connects TRBV5-1 to TRBJ2-7; 9 nucleotides agree with TRBD1. This CDR3 has 14 residues. J gave up 5 bases and V 1 base, and 4 bases lay outside the gene matches. In germline, CDR1 is SGHRS, CDR2 YFSETQ.

V is TRBV9 and J is TRBJ2-2, with D tentatively TRBD1 (6 bases). CDR1 and CDR2 (germline): SGDLS, YYNGEE. Trimming removed 4 bases from V and 7 bases from J, with 14 bases in between. The length of the CDR3 is 14 residues. CDR3 in DNA: TGTGCCAGCAGCACCTCGACAGGATACGGGGAGCTGTTTTTT. Translation gives CASSTSTGYGELFF.

This clonotype was seen a few times. The chain recombines TRBV6-4 with TRBJ1-6; possibly TRBD1 for D (5 bases). The CDR3 covers 15 residues. Germline CDR1 MRHNA, CDR2 SNTAGT. The ends were cut back, 0 bases at V and 7 bases at J, with 10 bases in the middle. The CDR3 DNA follows: TGTGCCAGCAGTGACTCAGGGGTCGCCAATTCACCCCTCCACTTT. Translating it yields CASSDSGVANSPLHF.

The V and J genes are TRBV29-1 and TRBJ2-6; TRBD1 matches 10 bases. Germline-derived CDR1 and CDR2 are SQVTM and ANQGSEA. V shed 7 bases, J shed 8 bases, and the junction held 5 bases outside the gene matches. CDR3 length: 13 residues. In DNA, the CDR3 is TGCAGCGCCGGGACAGGGGTTTCCAACGTCCTGACTTTC. It codes for CSAGTGVSNVLTF. Filled out from reference TRBV29-1 and TRBJ2-6, the complete variable domain reads SAVISQKPSRDICQRGTSLTIQCQVDSQVTMMFWYRQQPGQSLTLIATANQGSEATYESGFVIDKFPISRPNLTFSTLTVSNMSPEDSSIYLCSAGTGVSNVLTFGAGSRLTVL.

This chain connects TRBV12-3 or TRBV12-4 to TRBJ2-5; D call uncertain. V was pared by 5 bases and J by 5 bases, with 12 bases between. This CDR3 has 13 residues. The CDR3 DNA is TGTGCCAGCAGTACAAGGGTCGGGGAGACCCAGTACTTC. Protein: CASSTRVGETQYF.

This clonotype was picked up many times. The J gene is TRBJ2-7, the V gene TRBV12-3 or TRBV12-4, with D perhaps TRBD1 (6 bases). The V and J ends lost 6 bases and 5 bases respectively, with 14 bases between them. The CDR3 consists of 13 residues. The CDR3 DNA follows: TGTGCCAGCAGACAACAGGGTACCAACGAGCAGTACTTC. Translation: CASRQQGTNEQYF.

As for this clonotype: Germline is not matched at one junction end, which may reflect a read error. The chain is built from TRBV5-1 and TRBJ1-3; D is possibly TRBD1 (5 bases). Looked up from germline, CDR1 is SGHRS and CDR2 is YFSETQ. The CDR3 contains 15 residues. The CDR3 bases are TGCGCCAGCAGATTGGACACTGGAAATTGGAACACCATATATTTT. Its translation is CASRLDTGNWNTIYF.

This clonotype was counted between two and nine times. The V gene is TRBV9, the J gene TRBJ2-1; TRBD1 might be the D (5 bases). This CDR3 comprises 14 residues. Germline V lookup: CDR1 SGDLS, CDR2 YYNGEE. V was shortened by 4 bases and J by 5 bases, with 13 bases between the two germline ends. CDR3 sequence (DNA): TGTGCCAGCAGCTCCCCGACAGCGCACAATGAGCAGTTCTTC. This translates into CASSSPTAHNEQFF.

This clonotype was counted many times. The genes are TRBV7-9 and TRBJ2-6, with D hard to call. CDR1 is SEHNR, CDR2 FQNEAQ, per germline (reference sequence). The CDR3 length is 15 residues. V was clipped by 2 bases and J by 0 bases, with 5 bases between them. As DNA, the CDR3 is TGTGCCAGCAGCTTACACGACTCTGGGGCCAACGTCCTGACTTTC. It translates to CASSLHDSGANVLTF.

The J gene is TRBJ1-4, the V gene TRBV28, with D possibly matching TRBD1 (5 bases). Germline assignment: CDR1 MDHEN and CDR2 SYDVKM. Trimming removed 5 bases at V and 3 bases at J, with 19 bases between. This CDR3 spans 17 amino acids. The DNA for the CDR3 is TGTGCCAGCAGTCCCAGGGATGTCGGGAGGGCTAATGAAAAACTGTTTTTT. Translated: CASSPRDVGRANEKLFF.

The chain links TRBV5-1 to TRBJ2-3; D gene unclear. The V end lost 0 bases, the J end lost 5 bases, and 10 bases lay between the germline ends. This CDR3 contains 14 residues. Germline CDR1 is SGHRS and CDR2 is YFSETQ. Written as DNA, the CDR3 is TGCGCCAGCAGCTTGGACCGGGTTAGAGATACGCAGTATTTT. Translated: CASSLDRVRDTQYF.

The rearrangement joins TRBV28 to TRBJ1-5, with 7 bases fitting TRBD1. Germline lookup yields CDR1 MDHEN and CDR2 SYDVKM. The ends lost 3 bases at V and 1 base at J; junction bases unmatched: 9. The length of the CDR3 is 17 residues. This CDR3 is CASSFPTAGGSNQPQHF. CDR3 DNA sequence: TGTGCCAGCAGTTTTCCTACGGCAGGGGGAAGCAATCAGCCCCAGCATTTT.

The chain is built from TRBV7-2 and TRBJ1-6; D is undetermined. Deletions cut 0 bases from V and 7 bases from J, with 7 bases between. The CDR3 is made up of 14 amino acids. CDR1 is SGHTA and CDR2 is FQGNSA in the germline V gene. CDR3: CASSLAGRNSPLHF. For the CDR3, the DNA is TGTGCCAGCAGCTTAGCAGGGCGCAATTCACCCCTCCACTTT.

In the case of this clonotype: Being one base from a much bigger clone, this may be a read error. The rearrangement links TRBV7-2 to TRBJ2-1, with D possibly being TRBD1 (5 bases). In germline, CDR1 is SGHTA, CDR2 FQGNSA. CDR3 size: 15 residues. Trimming cost V 3 bases and J 4 bases, with 13 bases left between them. The CDR3 DNA reads as TGTGCCAGCAGCTTCTGGGCAGGGTGGTACAATGAGCAGTTCTTC. Encoded protein: CASSFWAGWYNEQFF.

The chain couples TRBV4-3 to TRBJ2-3, with 7 bases lining up with TRBD1. The CDR3 is 17 residues long. Germline V CDR1 and CDR2: LGHNA, YSLEER. The J segment lost 4 bases and the V segment lost 1 base, leaving 11 bases of the junction unmatched. The CDR3 coding sequence is TGCGCCAGCAGCCAAGCTAAATACAGGGGTCCGGCAGATACGCAGTATTTT. As protein: CASSQAKYRGPADTQYF.

In this sample, this clonotype turned up many times. V gene TRBV7-8 combines with J gene TRBJ2-5; D tentatively reads TRBD1 or TRBD2 (6 bases each). The CDR3 runs to 16 residues. Germline CDR1 SGHVS, CDR2 FQNEAQ. Trimming left V 5 bases short and J 1 base short, with 17 bases between. The CDR3 bases are TGTGCCAGCAGCGTACTGGGGGGCTGGGCCCAAGAGACCCAGTACTTC. Amino acid sequence: CASSVLGGWAQETQYF.

This clonotype was seen only a few times. This chain connects TRBV19 to TRBJ1-2; TRBD1 might be the D (6 bases). In germline, CDR1 is LNHDA, CDR2 SQIVND (reference sequence). This CDR3 comprises 13 residues. Trimming removed 6 bases from V and 3 bases from J, with 11 bases in between. CDR3 amino acids: CASSDRIYYGYTF. CDR3 bases: TGTGCCAGTAGCGACAGGATTTACTATGGCTACACCTTC.

This clonotype was counted only a few times. The V gene is TRBV2, the J gene TRBJ2-1, with 10 bases identical to TRBD1. CDR1 is SNHLY, CDR2 FYNNEI, per germline. V trimming: 5 bases; J trimming: 6 bases; junction bases outside the gene matches: 7. The CDR3 length is 15 residues. The CDR3, as DNA: TGTGCCAGCAGTCCAGACAGGGGGCGCTTCAATGAGCAGTTCTTC. Protein: CASSPDRGRFNEQFF.